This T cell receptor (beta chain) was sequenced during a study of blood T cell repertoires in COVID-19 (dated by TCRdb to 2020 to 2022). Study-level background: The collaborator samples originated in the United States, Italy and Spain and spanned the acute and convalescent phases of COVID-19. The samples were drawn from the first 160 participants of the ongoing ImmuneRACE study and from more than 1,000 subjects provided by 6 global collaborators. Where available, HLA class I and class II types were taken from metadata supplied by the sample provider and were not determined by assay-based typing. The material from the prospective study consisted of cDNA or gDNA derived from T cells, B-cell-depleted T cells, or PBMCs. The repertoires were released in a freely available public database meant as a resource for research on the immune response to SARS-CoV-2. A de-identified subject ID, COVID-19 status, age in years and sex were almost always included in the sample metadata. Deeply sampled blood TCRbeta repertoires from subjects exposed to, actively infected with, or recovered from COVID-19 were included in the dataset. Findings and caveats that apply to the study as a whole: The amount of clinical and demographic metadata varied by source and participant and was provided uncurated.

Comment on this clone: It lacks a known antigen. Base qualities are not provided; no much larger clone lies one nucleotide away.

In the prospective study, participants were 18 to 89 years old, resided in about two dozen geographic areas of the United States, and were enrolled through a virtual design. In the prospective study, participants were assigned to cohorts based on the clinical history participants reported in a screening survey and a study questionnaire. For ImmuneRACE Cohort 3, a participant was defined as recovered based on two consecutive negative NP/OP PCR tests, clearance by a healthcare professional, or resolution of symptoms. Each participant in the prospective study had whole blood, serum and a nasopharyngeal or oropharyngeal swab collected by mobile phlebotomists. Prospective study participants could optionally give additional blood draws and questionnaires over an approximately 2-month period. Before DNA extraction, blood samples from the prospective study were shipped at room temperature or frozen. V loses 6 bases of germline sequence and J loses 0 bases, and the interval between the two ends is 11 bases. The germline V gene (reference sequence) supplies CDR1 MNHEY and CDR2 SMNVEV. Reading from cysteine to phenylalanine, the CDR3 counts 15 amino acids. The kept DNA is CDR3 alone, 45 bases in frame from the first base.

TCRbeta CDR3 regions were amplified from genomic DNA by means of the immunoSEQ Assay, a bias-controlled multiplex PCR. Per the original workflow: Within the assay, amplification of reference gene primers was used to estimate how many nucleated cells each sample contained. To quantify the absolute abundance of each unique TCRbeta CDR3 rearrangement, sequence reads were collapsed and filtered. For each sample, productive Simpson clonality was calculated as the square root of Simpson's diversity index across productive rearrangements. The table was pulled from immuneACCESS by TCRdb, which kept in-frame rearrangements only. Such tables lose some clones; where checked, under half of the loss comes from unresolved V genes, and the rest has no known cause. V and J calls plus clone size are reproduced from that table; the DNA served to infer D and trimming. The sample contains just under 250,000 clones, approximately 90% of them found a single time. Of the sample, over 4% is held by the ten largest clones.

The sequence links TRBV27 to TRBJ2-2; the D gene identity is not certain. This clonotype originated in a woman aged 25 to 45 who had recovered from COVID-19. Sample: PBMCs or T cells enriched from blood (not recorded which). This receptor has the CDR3 CASRILAANTGELFF. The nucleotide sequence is TGTGCCAGCAGAATCCTCGCGGCGAACACCGGGGAGCTGTTTTTT.